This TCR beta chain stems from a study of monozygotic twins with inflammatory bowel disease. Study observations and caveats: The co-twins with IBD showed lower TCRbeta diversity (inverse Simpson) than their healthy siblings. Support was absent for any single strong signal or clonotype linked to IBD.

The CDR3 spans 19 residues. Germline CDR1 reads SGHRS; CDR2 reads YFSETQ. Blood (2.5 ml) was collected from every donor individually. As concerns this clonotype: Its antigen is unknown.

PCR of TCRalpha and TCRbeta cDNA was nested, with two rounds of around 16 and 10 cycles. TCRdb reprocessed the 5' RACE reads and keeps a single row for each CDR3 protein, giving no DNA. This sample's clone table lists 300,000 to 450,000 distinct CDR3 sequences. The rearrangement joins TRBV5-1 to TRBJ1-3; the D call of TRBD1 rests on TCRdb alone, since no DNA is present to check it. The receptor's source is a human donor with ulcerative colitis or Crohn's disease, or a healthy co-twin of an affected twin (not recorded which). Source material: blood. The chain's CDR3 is CASSLKPPAVGSSGNTIYF.